The 8 T cell receptor beta chains given below trace back to one sample, sequenced in a study of cytomegalovirus exposure and HLA in healthy donors. PCR employed 60 Vbeta and 13 Jbeta primers. Profiling relied on immunoSEQ multiplex PCR, and the TCRdb table lists in-frame clones only, not all of them. The top ten hold approximately 30% of the sample, which has about 85,000 clones, approximately 80% seen once. Input material: PBMCs. These receptors were taken from a man aged 45-60 years in good health and CMV-seropositive.

The CDR3 DNA reads TGCGCCAGCAGCTTGGGGGGACAGCCTAATGAAAAACTGTTTTTT. Protein: CASSLGGQPNEKLFF. The chain couples TRBV5-1 to TRBJ1-4; 7 bases line up with TRBD1. CDR1 is SGHRS and CDR2 is YFSETQ in the germline V gene. After removal of 0 bases from V and 3 bases from J, the junction contained 2 bases not matched to a gene. The CDR3 has 15 residues.

The V and J genes are TRBV6-5 and TRBJ1-2, with D uncertain. Per the germline V gene, CDR1 is MNHEY and CDR2 is SVGAGI. Deletions cut 8 bases from V and 4 bases from J, with 14 bases between. The CDR3 has 13 amino acids. CDR3 amino acids: CASGRVRGYGYTF. The CDR3 DNA is TGTGCCAGCGGGAGGGTGCGGGGCTATGGCTACACCTTC.

The chain combines TRBV19 with TRBJ2-5; 10 bases agree with TRBD2. The V gene's germline CDR1 is LNHDA and CDR2 SQIVND (reference sequence). The CDR3 runs to 14 residues. The junction had 7 bases not matched to a gene; V was cut back by 7 bases and J by 5 bases. This CDR3 is CASTPTLAGETQYF. In nucleotides, the CDR3 is TGTGCCAGTACCCCCACACTAGCGGGGGAGACCCAGTACTTC.

The chain uses TRBV6-1 and TRBJ1-3, with TRBD1 identical over 7 bases. This CDR3 is 14 amino acids long. J was trimmed by 2 bases and V by 6 bases; bases with no gene match: 4. CDR1 MNHNS and CDR2 SASEGT come from the germline V gene. For the CDR3, the DNA is TGTGCCAGCAGCCGGACAGGTGCTGGAAACACCATATATTTT. Amino acids: CASSRTGAGNTIYF.

The genes are TRBV18 and TRBJ2-7; weak D call: TRBD1 (6 bases). Germline CDR1 reads KGHSH; CDR2 reads LQKENI. The CDR3 contains 12 residues. Trimming shortened V by 6 bases and J by 6 bases, and 12 bases separated the two germline ends. As DNA, the CDR3 is TGTGCCAGCTCTGATACAGGGCGCGAGCAGTACTTC. It translates to CASSDTGREQYF.

The genes are TRBV23-1 and TRBJ2-2; perhaps TRBD1 as D (6 bases). TRBV23-1 is known as an ORF, though its function is uncertain. Trimming pared 6 bases from V and 5 bases from J, leaving 19 bases between. The CDR3 consists of 16 residues. The CDR3 region is CASSPGTNCGTGELFF. Here the CDR3 DNA reads TGCGCCAGCAGCCCGGGGACAAATTGTGGAACCGGGGAGCTGTTTTTT.

The chain is built from TRBV5-1 and TRBJ2-6; maybe TRBD1 (6 bases). V dropped 2 bases and J dropped 2 bases, with 17 bases sitting between them. Germline V gene sequence: CDR1 SGHRS, CDR2 YFSETQ. This CDR3 has 18 amino acids. As DNA, the CDR3 is TGCGCCAGCAGCTTTCAGACAGGAAGGGGGACTGGGGCCAACGTCCTGACTTTC. Encoded protein: CASSFQTGRGTGANVLTF.

This clone was observed a handful of times. The chain couples TRBV15 to TRBJ2-7; 7 bases fit TRBD2. This CDR3 region has 15 residues. Germline loops: CDR1 LNHNV, CDR2 YYDKDF (reference sequence). Unmatched junction bases numbered 9, after V lost 0 bases and J lost 7 bases. As DNA, the CDR3 is TGTGCCACCAGCAGAGAGACTAGCCCATTTGGGGAGCAGTACTTC. This codes for CATSRETSPFGEQYF.